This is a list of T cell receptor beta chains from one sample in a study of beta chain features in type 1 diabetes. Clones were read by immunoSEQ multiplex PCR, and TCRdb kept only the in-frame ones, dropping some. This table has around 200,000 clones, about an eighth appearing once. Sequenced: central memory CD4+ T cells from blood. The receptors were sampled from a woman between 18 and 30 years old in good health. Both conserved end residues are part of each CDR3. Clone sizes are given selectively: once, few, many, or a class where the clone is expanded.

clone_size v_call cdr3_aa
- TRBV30 CAWSRRGSFYNEQFF
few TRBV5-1 CASTQQGNTDTQYF
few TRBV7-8 CASSFVGGTQYF
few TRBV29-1 CSVRAGVVNEQFF
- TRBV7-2 CASSSSGRGYEQYF
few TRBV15 CATRRATGEKLFF
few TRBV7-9 CASSLTGYEQYF
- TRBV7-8 CATTGERIAGGNQPQHF
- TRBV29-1 CSVDRCLGGRCTGELFF
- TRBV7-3 CASSFTSDPAGEQFF
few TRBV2 CASSETGSSYNEQFF
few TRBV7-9 CASSLREGPVYNEQFF
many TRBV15 CATSRTSGSFLGEQFF
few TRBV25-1 CASSVRGMNTEAFF
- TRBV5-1 CASEGAQETQYF
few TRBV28 CATSGGDRAFDEQYF
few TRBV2 CASSEGRSPGNTIYF
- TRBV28 CASSSVSTGDF
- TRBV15 CATSRIRQGGTGELFF
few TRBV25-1 CASSEQGVSTEAFF
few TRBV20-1 CSSKQGDGYTF
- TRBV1 CTSSVRSRGSNYNEQFF
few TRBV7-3 CASSSTGAGEQYF
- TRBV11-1 CASSLGQGNTEAFF
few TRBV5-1 CASSLDSGRGPGYTF
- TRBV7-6 CASSPEMDREWVGSNQPQHF
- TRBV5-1 CASSSQTSGVLYNEQFF
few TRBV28 CASSPGTGVGGYTF
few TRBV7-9 CASSSLGVGGSLYEQYF
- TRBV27 CARGQLSYEQYF
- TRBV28 CASNPDRGKDEKLFF
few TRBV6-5 CATQGSSYEQYF
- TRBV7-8 CASSRRVHEQFF
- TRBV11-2 CASSLNFGGGEQYF
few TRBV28 CASSPHSGRGLETQYF